The rows below give T cell receptor beta chains drawn from one sample of a study of tumor-infiltrating lymphocytes in primary liver carcinoma. One entry per CDR3 protein results from TCRdb running MiXCR on the multiplex PCR reads. The table lists fewer than 400,000 distinct CDR3 sequences, 65% of them singletons. The source material was peripheral blood. The receptors come from a man aged 35 to 55 with primary liver carcinoma and hepatitis B virus infection. The CDR3 runs from the conserved cysteine through the conserved F or W. A D gene is named only where the DNA matches it firmly. The size of a clone is reported for some rows only, either as once, few or many, or as a class for expanded clones.

d_gene: TRBD1; j_gene: TRBJ2-7; v_gene: TRBV4-2; abundance: NA; CDR3nt: TGTGCCAGCAGCCAAGGGACAGGGGGTAGTGGGAGCTCCTACAAGCAGTACTTC; CDR3aa: CASSQGTGGSGSSYKQYF
d_gene: NA; j_gene: TRBJ1-1; v_gene: TRBV11-2; abundance: NA; CDR3nt: TGTGCCAGCTCATGGGGATTGAACATTGAAGCTTTCTTT; CDR3aa: CASSWGLNIEAFF
d_gene: NA; j_gene: TRBJ2-6; v_gene: TRBV6-2/TRBV6-3; abundance: few; CDR3nt: TGTGCCAGCAGTCCCAGGGGCGGCTCTGGGGCCAACGTCCTGACTTTC; CDR3aa: CASSPRGGSGANVLTF
d_gene: TRBD1; j_gene: TRBJ2-1; v_gene: TRBV11-2; abundance: NA; CDR3nt: TGTGCCACCAGCAGAGACAGGGGGGGTTACAATGAGCAGTTCTTC; CDR3aa: CATSRDRGGYNEQFF
d_gene: NA; j_gene: TRBJ1-5; v_gene: TRBV30; abundance: NA; CDR3nt: TGTGCCTGGTCCCGGGACAGCAATCAGCCCCAGCATTTT; CDR3aa: CAWSRDSNQPQHF
d_gene: NA; j_gene: TRBJ1-1; v_gene: TRBV6-6; abundance: many; CDR3nt: TGTGCCAGCAGCCGGGCGGCACTCGTCGACACTGAAGCTTTCTTT; CDR3aa: CASSRAALVDTEAFF
d_gene: NA; j_gene: TRBJ2-1; v_gene: TRBV11-1; abundance: NA; CDR3nt: TGTGCCAGCACTTTAGGCTCAGCGGACAATGAGCAGTTCTTC; CDR3aa: CASTLGSADNEQFF
d_gene: NA; j_gene: TRBJ1-5; v_gene: TRBV6-2/TRBV6-3; abundance: many; CDR3nt: TGTGCCAGCAGCCGACCCGGTCAGCCCCAGCATTTT; CDR3aa: CASSRPGQPQHF
d_gene: NA; j_gene: TRBJ1-4; v_gene: TRBV30; abundance: few; CDR3nt: TGTGCCTGGAGTCATACAGATTTGCTGTTTTTT; CDR3aa: CAWSHTDLLFF
d_gene: NA; j_gene: TRBJ1-5; v_gene: TRBV11-3; abundance: NA; CDR3nt: TGTACAATCAGCTTAGATCTGGGGGTGGCTCAGCCCCAGCATTTT; CDR3aa: CTISLDLGVAQPQHF
d_gene: NA; j_gene: TRBJ2-5; v_gene: TRBV5-1; abundance: NA; CDR3nt: TGCGCCAGCAGCTGGTGGGGTACAGCGACCCAAGAGACCCAGTACTTC; CDR3aa: CASSWWGTATQETQYF
d_gene: NA; j_gene: TRBJ2-7; v_gene: TRBV28; abundance: NA; CDR3nt: TGTGCCAGCAGTTTAGAGCAGGCAACCTACGAGCAGTACTTC; CDR3aa: CASSLEQATYEQYF
d_gene: NA; j_gene: TRBJ2-7; v_gene: TRBV7-9; abundance: NA; CDR3nt: TGTGCCAGCAGCACCCTACACTCCGCGGACGAGCAGTACTTC; CDR3aa: CASSTLHSADEQYF
d_gene: NA; j_gene: TRBJ1-5; v_gene: TRBV6-1; abundance: NA; CDR3nt: TGTGCCAGCAGTGAAATCTCCTATAGCAATCAGCCCCAGCATTTT; CDR3aa: CASSEISYSNQPQHF
d_gene: TRBD2; j_gene: TRBJ2-5; v_gene: TRBV11-2; abundance: NA; CDR3nt: TGTGCCGGCAGCGTAAGACTAGCGGGTGACTCGAGCGAGACCCAATACTTC; CDR3aa: CAGSVRLAGDSSETQYF
d_gene: NA; j_gene: TRBJ1-4; v_gene: TRBV7-9; abundance: NA; CDR3nt: TGTGCCAACAGCACCGGACGTTCAACTAATGAAAAACTGTTTTTT; CDR3aa: CANSTGRSTNEKLFF
d_gene: NA; j_gene: TRBJ1-1; v_gene: TRBV5-4; abundance: many; CDR3nt: TGTGCCAGCAGCACCGGACGGACGACTGAAGCTTTCTTT; CDR3aa: CASSTGRTTEAFF
d_gene: NA; j_gene: TRBJ2-2; v_gene: TRBV4-3; abundance: NA; CDR3nt: TGCGCCAGCAGCCATGATCCGGGACATCCCGGGGAGCTGTCTTTT; CDR3aa: CASSHDPGHPGELSF
d_gene: NA; j_gene: TRBJ2-3; v_gene: TRBV29-1; abundance: NA; CDR3nt: TGCAGCGTTGCTGATATCACAGATACGCAGTATTTT; CDR3aa: CSVADITDTQYF
d_gene: NA; j_gene: TRBJ2-6; v_gene: TRBV5-1; abundance: few; CDR3nt: TGCGCCAGCGGTGACCCTGGGGCCAACGTCCTGACTTTC; CDR3aa: CASGDPGANVLTF
d_gene: TRBD1; j_gene: TRBJ1-5; v_gene: TRBV19; abundance: few; CDR3nt: TGTGCCAGTAGGACGGGGACAGGGTACAATAGCAATCAGCCCCAGCATTTT; CDR3aa: CASRTGTGYNSNQPQHF
d_gene: NA; j_gene: TRBJ2-3; v_gene: TRBV4-2; abundance: NA; CDR3nt: TGTGCCAGTAGCCACCCTGGGGGAGCAGGGGCAAGCACAGATACGCAGTATTTT; CDR3aa: CASSHPGGAGASTDTQYF
d_gene: TRBD2; j_gene: TRBJ2-2; v_gene: TRBV11-2; abundance: once; CDR3nt: TGTGCCAGCAGCATTACTAGCGGGAACACCGGGAAGCTGTTTTTT; CDR3aa: CASSITSGNTGKLFF
d_gene: NA; j_gene: TRBJ2-3; v_gene: TRBV6-2/TRBV6-3; abundance: many; CDR3nt: TGTGCCACCCGGACCCTCCTCGGAGATACGCAGTATTTT; CDR3aa: CATRTLLGDTQYF
d_gene: TRBD2; j_gene: TRBJ2-2; v_gene: TRBV5-4; abundance: NA; CDR3nt: TGTGCCAACAGCTTGACTAGCGAGAGTCGGACCGGGGAGCTGTTTTTT; CDR3aa: CANSLTSESRTGELFF
d_gene: TRBD1; j_gene: TRBJ2-1; v_gene: TRBV7-8; abundance: many; CDR3nt: TGTGCCAGCAGCCCCGGACAGGGGGGGAATGAGCAGTTCTTC; CDR3aa: CASSPGQGGNEQFF
d_gene: TRBD1; j_gene: TRBJ2-3; v_gene: TRBV11-2; abundance: NA; CDR3nt: TGTGCCAGCAGCGTGAACAGGGGGCCTGGCGCAGATACTCAGTATTTT; CDR3aa: CASSVNRGPGADTQYF
d_gene: TRBD1; j_gene: TRBJ2-3; v_gene: TRBV2; abundance: NA; CDR3nt: TGTGCCAGCTGGACAGGGAAAACAGATACGCAGTATTTT; CDR3aa: CASWTGKTDTQYF
d_gene: TRBD2; j_gene: TRBJ2-7; v_gene: TRBV6-6; abundance: many; CDR3nt: TGTGCCAGCAGTCCGACTAGCGGCACCTTGGAGCAGTACTTC; CDR3aa: CASSPTSGTLEQYF
d_gene: NA; j_gene: TRBJ2-7; v_gene: TRBV30; abundance: NA; CDR3nt: TGTGCCTCCCGGACAGCCTACGAGCAGTACTTC; CDR3aa: CASRTAYEQYF
d_gene: NA; j_gene: TRBJ1-5; v_gene: TRBV14; abundance: NA; CDR3nt: TGTGCCAGCAGCCAAGGCACAGACAATCTGCCCCAGCATTTT; CDR3aa: CASSQGTDNLPQHF
d_gene: NA; j_gene: TRBJ2-5; v_gene: TRBV6-1; abundance: many; CDR3nt: TGTGCCAGCAGAACGACAAGATCTAGCCAGTACTTC; CDR3aa: CASRTTRSSQYF
d_gene: NA; j_gene: TRBJ1-5; v_gene: TRBV12-3/TRBV12-4; abundance: few; CDR3nt: TGTGCCAGCAGTTTAAATTCCCTCCCCAATCAGCCCCAGCATTTT; CDR3aa: CASSLNSLPNQPQHF
d_gene: NA; j_gene: TRBJ2-7; v_gene: TRBV11-1; abundance: NA; CDR3nt: TGTGCCAGCAGCTCAGCCATCCCGGGAGAGGGATACGAGCAGTACTTC; CDR3aa: CASSSAIPGEGYEQYF
d_gene: TRBD1; j_gene: TRBJ2-5; v_gene: TRBV29-1; abundance: many; CDR3nt: TGCAGCGCTGGACAGGGGGCGGAGACCCAGTACTTC; CDR3aa: CSAGQGAETQYF
d_gene: TRBD2; j_gene: TRBJ2-1; v_gene: TRBV4-1; abundance: few; CDR3nt: TGCGCTAGCAGCCAGAGGACTAGCTATGAGCAGTTCTTC; CDR3aa: CASSQRTSYEQFF
d_gene: TRBD2; j_gene: TRBJ2-3; v_gene: TRBV6-5; abundance: many; CDR3nt: TGTGCCAGCAAGCCTAGCGGGGCGTCAGATACGCAGTATTTT; CDR3aa: CASKPSGASDTQYF
d_gene: NA; j_gene: TRBJ1-5; v_gene: TRBV10-3; abundance: NA; CDR3nt: TGTGCCATCAGTGAGGCGAAGGGAGGCAATCAGTCCCAGCATTTT; CDR3aa: CAISEAKGGNQSQHF
d_gene: NA; j_gene: TRBJ1-1; v_gene: TRBV11-1; abundance: once; CDR3nt: TGTGCCAGCAGCTTAGCGACCCTGGGGATGAACACTGAGGCTTTCTTT; CDR3aa: CASSLATLGMNTEAFF
d_gene: NA; j_gene: TRBJ1-5; v_gene: TRBV11-2; abundance: NA; CDR3nt: TGTGCCAGCAGCGTCAACGCAGATCAGCCCCAGCATTTT; CDR3aa: CASSVNADQPQHF
d_gene: NA; j_gene: TRBJ2-2; v_gene: TRBV29-1; abundance: NA; CDR3nt: TGCAGGGTTGAACAAGGGAACACCGGGGAGCTGTTTTTT; CDR3aa: CRVEQGNTGELFF
d_gene: NA; j_gene: TRBJ2-2; v_gene: TRBV11-1; abundance: NA; CDR3nt: TGTGCCAGCAACTTGAATACCGGGGAGCTGTTTTTT; CDR3aa: CASNLNTGELFF
d_gene: NA; j_gene: TRBJ1-2; v_gene: TRBV11-1; abundance: NA; CDR3nt: TGTGCCAGCAGCTTATCTGAGGACGCTGCTAACTATGGCTACACCTTC; CDR3aa: CASSLSEDAANYGYTF
d_gene: TRBD1; j_gene: TRBJ2-3; v_gene: TRBV6-2/TRBV6-3; abundance: NA; CDR3nt: TGTGCCAGCAGTACGGACAGGGGGCGAGGTAATCAGCCCCAGTATTTT; CDR3aa: CASSTDRGRGNQPQYF
d_gene: TRBD2; j_gene: TRBJ2-1; v_gene: TRBV5-1; abundance: NA; CDR3nt: TGCGCCAGCAGCCCGGGACTAGCGGGAGGGCCGGGGAATGAGCAGTTCTTC; CDR3aa: CASSPGLAGGPGNEQFF
d_gene: TRBD2; j_gene: TRBJ2-2; v_gene: TRBV7-9; abundance: NA; CDR3nt: TGTGCCAGCATCACGCCGGCGGGAGGTGACACCGGGGAGCTGTTTTTT; CDR3aa: CASITPAGGDTGELFF
d_gene: NA; j_gene: TRBJ2-3; v_gene: TRBV29-1; abundance: NA; CDR3nt: TGCAGCGTCCGTAGCAGGGGCAACTCAGATACGCAGTATTTT; CDR3aa: CSVRSRGNSDTQYF
d_gene: TRBD2; j_gene: TRBJ2-5; v_gene: TRBV7-9; abundance: NA; CDR3nt: TGTGCCAGCAGCTTAGTCCGGGGGGGCGAGACCCAGTACTTC; CDR3aa: CASSLVRGGETQYF
d_gene: TRBD2; j_gene: TRBJ2-1; v_gene: TRBV28; abundance: NA; CDR3nt: TGTGCCAGTCGACTAGCGTTGGGTGAGCAGTTCTTC; CDR3aa: CASRLALGEQFF
d_gene: NA; j_gene: TRBJ2-7; v_gene: TRBV11-2; abundance: NA; CDR3nt: TGTGCCAGCAGTCAAGACAGCCTCTACGAGCAGTACTTC; CDR3aa: CASSQDSLYEQYF
d_gene: TRBD2; j_gene: TRBJ2-4; v_gene: TRBV10-2; abundance: NA; CDR3nt: TGCGCCAGTAGTGAGGGGATTAGCGGGATAGCCAAAAACATTCAGTACTTC; CDR3aa: CASSEGISGIAKNIQYF
d_gene: TRBD2; j_gene: TRBJ2-3; v_gene: TRBV7-3; abundance: NA; CDR3nt: TGTGCCAGCAGCTTAGTCCCTAGCGGGAGCACAGATACGCAGTATTTT; CDR3aa: CASSLVPSGSTDTQYF
d_gene: NA; j_gene: TRBJ2-1; v_gene: TRBV4-3; abundance: medium-sized; CDR3nt: TGCGCCAGCAGCCAAGATCCCTACTCAGAATACAATGAGCAGTTCTTC; CDR3aa: CASSQDPYSEYNEQFF
d_gene: TRBD1; j_gene: TRBJ1-5; v_gene: TRBV30; abundance: NA; CDR3nt: TGTGACTGGAGTGGACAGGGGACTCAGCCCCAGCATTTT; CDR3aa: CDWSGQGTQPQHF
d_gene: TRBD2; j_gene: TRBJ2-3; v_gene: TRBV12-3/TRBV12-4; abundance: many; CDR3nt: TGTGCCAGCACTCTCCTAGCGGGAGGGCCGGTGGATACGCAGTATTTT; CDR3aa: CASTLLAGGPVDTQYF
d_gene: NA; j_gene: TRBJ2-1; v_gene: TRBV7-2; abundance: NA; CDR3nt: TGTGCCAGCAGCTTGAGGCTAGCGTCGAATGAGCAGTTCTTC; CDR3aa: CASSLRLASNEQFF
d_gene: TRBD1; j_gene: TRBJ2-7; v_gene: TRBV12-3/TRBV12-4; abundance: NA; CDR3nt: TGTGCCAGCGGTTTCGAGACAGGGTCCTACGAGCAGTACTTC; CDR3aa: CASGFETGSYEQYF
d_gene: NA; j_gene: TRBJ2-1; v_gene: TRBV5-1; abundance: NA; CDR3nt: TGCGCCAGCGGACCGGTCAGCTCCCTCAATGAGCAGTTCTTC; CDR3aa: CASGPVSSLNEQFF
d_gene: NA; j_gene: TRBJ1-6; v_gene: TRBV12-3/TRBV12-4; abundance: NA; CDR3nt: TGTGCCAGCAGTAAAGGCGGCTCCTATAATTCACCCCTCCACTTT; CDR3aa: CASSKGGSYNSPLHF